The next 20 T cell receptor beta chains were all read from a single sample in a study of blood T cell repertoires in COVID-19. Sequencing used immunoSEQ multiplex PCR; TCRdb keeps in-frame clones, though not all of them. The data show some 320,000 clones, about nine tenths seen once. The sequencing sample was made of PBMCs or T cells enriched from blood (not recorded which). These receptors were taken from a woman between 45 and 65 years old who had been exposed to COVID-19.

J is TRBJ1-3 and V is TRBV4-1, with D possibly being TRBD1 (5 bases). Germline V gene sequence: CDR1 MGHRA, CDR2 YSYEKL. This CDR3 is built from 16 residues. The V end was cut by 0 bases, the J end by 2 bases, with 11 bases between. CDR3 amino acids: CASSQEAGRTGNTIYF. The CDR3 DNA sequence: TGCGCCAGCAGCCAAGAAGCGGGACGGACTGGAAACACCATATATTTT.

This chain uses TRBV2 with TRBJ1-1; D possibly corresponds to TRBD1 (5 bases). V dropped 10 bases and J dropped 2 bases, with 14 bases sitting between them. The V gene's germline CDR1 is SNHLY and CDR2 FYNNEI. The CDR3 loop spans 13 amino acids. CDR3 residues: CATSKTENTEAFF. In nucleotides, the CDR3 is TGTGCCACCTCTAAGACAGAAAACACTGAAGCTTTCTTT.

The chain's CDR3 is CAWRLGAGSNQPQHF. CDR3 nucleotide sequence: TGTGCCTGGAGACTGGGAGCTGGGAGCAATCAGCCCCAGCATTTT. The chain couples TRBV30 to TRBJ1-5; D gene ambiguous. The germline V gene has CDR1 GTSNPN and CDR2 SVGIG (reference sequence). This CDR3 contains 15 residues. V lost 3 bases and J 1 base, leaving 13 bases between the germline ends.

This clone has more than one count but fewer than ten. The gene calls are TRBV7-9 and TRBJ2-7, with 8 positions matching TRBD1. After removal of 4 bases from V and 1 base from J, the junction contained 0 bases not matched to a gene. Germline V lookup: CDR1 SEHNR, CDR2 FQNEAQ (reference sequence). This CDR3 comprises 13 residues. CDR3 nucleotide sequence: TGTGCCAGCAGCTACAGGGGGTCCTACGAGCAGTACTTC. It encodes CASSYRGSYEQYF.

The chain recombines TRBV30 with TRBJ1-6; D remains ambiguous. There are 13 residues in the CDR3. V was cut by 1 base and J by 5 bases, with 6 bases left in between. From germline, CDR1 is GTSNPN and CDR2 SVGIG (reference sequence). The CDR3 bases are TGTGCCTGGAGTGGACAAGATAATTCACCCCTCCACTTT. Protein product: CAWSGQDNSPLHF.

The rearrangement links TRBV3-1 (or the pseudogene TRBV3-2) to TRBJ1-2, with TRBD1 matching 7 bases. This CDR3 region has 15 residues. V lost 4 bases, J lost 5 bases, and 10 bases stayed unmatched. In germline, CDR1 is LGHDT, CDR2 YNNKEL (reference sequence). The CDR3 loop reads CASSPAWQGDYGYTF. The CDR3 coding sequence is TGTGCCAGCAGCCCCGCTTGGCAGGGGGATTATGGCTACACCTTC.

This chain links TRBV4-2 with TRBJ2-7; 11 bases match TRBD2. Trimming took 0 bases from V and 5 from J; bases not matched to a gene: 15. CDR1 is LGHNA and CDR2 is YNFKEQ in the germline V gene. CDR3 length: 19 residues. This CDR3 reads CASSQDWASGGFFRHEQYF. CDR3 sequence (DNA): TGTGCCAGCAGCCAAGATTGGGCTAGCGGGGGGTTCTTTCGCCACGAGCAGTACTTC.

The sample holds one count of this clone. The V and J genes are TRBV10-3 and TRBJ1-6; 7 bases map to TRBD1. CDR1 is ENHRY and CDR2 is SYGVKD in the germline V gene. Germline trimming cut 2 bases from V and 7 bases from J; bases unmatched to any gene: 11. The CDR3 covers 17 residues. The DNA of the CDR3 is TGTGCCATCAGTGAGAGTCAAATAAGGACAGGAAATTCACCCCTCCACTTT. It encodes CAISESQIRTGNSPLHF.

The chain links TRBV18 to TRBJ1-4; 10 nucleotides match TRBD1. Germline V gene data show CDR1 as KGHSH and CDR2 as LQKENI. V was clipped by 3 bases and J by 8 bases; unmatched bases: 6. This CDR3 has 15 residues. Here the CDR3 reads CASSPGTGDGEKLFF. The CDR3 region has the DNA TGTGCCAGCTCACCCGGGACAGGGGATGGCGAAAAACTGTTTTTT.

The chain links TRBV19 to TRBJ2-1; the match to TRBD2 covers 7 bases. This CDR3 is 15 amino acids long. V shed 3 bases, J shed 10 bases, and the junction held 12 bases outside the gene matches. Germline loops: CDR1 LNHDA, CDR2 SQIVND (reference sequence). The CDR3 region has the DNA TGTGCCAGTAGTATGGGGGGACTACCCCCCGGGGAGCAGTTCTTC. The encoded protein is CASSMGGLPPGEQFF.

The chain joins TRBV5-5 to TRBJ1-2; D is unresolved. Germline V CDR1 and CDR2: SGHKS, YYEKEE (reference sequence). CDR3 length: 15 residues. The V and J ends lost 0 bases and 8 bases respectively, with 17 bases between them. This CDR3 reads CASSLGAAGTIGYTF. The CDR3 DNA follows: TGTGCCAGCAGCTTGGGTGCGGCTGGAACAATAGGCTACACCTTC.

The rearrangement joins TRBV7-8 to TRBJ2-7; D call uncertain. The V end was cut by 0 bases, the J end by 6 bases, with 6 bases between. CDR1 and CDR2 (germline): SGHVS, FQNEAQ. The CDR3 is 12 amino acids. In nucleotides, the CDR3 is TGTGCCAGCAGCTTAGCTGCAGGCGAGCAGTACTTC. Translated: CASSLAAGEQYF.

In its sample, this clone was seen once. The chain uses TRBV2 and TRBJ1-5, with 9 bases that match TRBD1. CDR1 SNHLY and CDR2 FYNNEI come from the germline V gene. There are 18 residues in the CDR3. With V trimmed by 5 bases and J by 0 bases, 11 bases remained unmatched. Here the CDR3 DNA reads TGTGCCAGCAGTACCGGGACAGGGAAAGACTATAGCAATCAGCCCCAGCATTTT. This codes for CASSTGTGKDYSNQPQHF. Full variable domain (outside the CDR3, taken from reference TRBV2 and TRBJ1-5): EPEVTQTPSHQVTQMGQEVILRCVPISNHLYFYWYRQILGQKVEFLVSFYNNEISEKSEIFDDQFSVERPDGSNFTLKIRSTKLEDSAMYFCASSTGTGKDYSNQPQHFGDGTRLSIL.

The chain couples TRBV7-9 to TRBJ1-3; 8 positions agree with TRBD1. The trim removed 0 bases at V and 0 bases at J, leaving 7 bases unmatched. The germline CDR1 and CDR2 sequences are SEHNR and FQNEAQ (reference sequence). The CDR3 has 18 amino acids. DNA for the CDR3: TGTGCCAGCAGCTTAGCCCCCGGGACAGGTAGCTCTGGAAACACCATATATTTT. Translated, it gives CASSLAPGTGSSGNTIYF. Full variable domain (outside the CDR3, taken from reference TRBV7-9 and TRBJ1-3): DTGVSQNPRHKITKRGQNVTFRCDPISEHNRLYWYRQTLGQGPEFLTYFQNEAQLEKSRLLSDRFSAERPKGSFSTLEIQRTEQGDSAMYLCASSLAPGTGSSGNTIYFGEGSWLTVV.

This clone was counted a single time. The chain recombines TRBV4-2 with TRBJ1-3; TRBD1 aligns across 9 bases. J lost 0 bases, V lost 0 bases, and 3 bases had no gene match. Germline CDR1 LGHNA, CDR2 YNFKEQ. CDR3 length: 17 amino acids. The CDR3, as DNA: TGTGCCAGCAGCCAAGATACAGGGGGCCACTCTGGAAACACCATATATTTT. As protein: CASSQDTGGHSGNTIYF.

This clone was observed a few times. V usage is TRBV7-9 and J usage is TRBJ2-3; a weak D match, TRBD2 (5 bases). Deletions cut 4 bases from V and 8 bases from J, with 13 bases between. In germline, CDR1 is SEHNR, CDR2 FQNEAQ (reference sequence). The CDR3 length is 13 residues. The CDR3 nucleotides read TGTGCCAGCAGCTCCTGGGGAGACGGTACGCAGTATTTT. Its translation is CASSSWGDGTQYF.

This clone was counted once. This chain links TRBV7-2 with TRBJ2-5, with 8 bases matching TRBD1. V shed 3 bases, J shed 5 bases, and the junction held 8 bases outside the gene matches. Germline V gene data show CDR1 as SGHTA and CDR2 as FQGNSA. The length of the CDR3 is 15 residues. The CDR3 reads CASSFVTGVGETQYF. CDR3 DNA sequence: TGTGCCAGCAGCTTCGTGACAGGGGTGGGGGAGACCCAGTACTTC.

This rearrangement joins TRBV6-5 to TRBJ1-2, with D possibly matching TRBD1 (6 bases). This CDR3 is 15 amino acids long. Germline loops: CDR1 MNHEY, CDR2 SVGAGI. The V and J ends lost 4 bases and 1 base respectively, with 13 bases between them. The CDR3: CASSSLGALNYGYTF. CDR3 nucleotides: TGTGCCAGCAGTTCCCTGGGGGCCCTTAACTATGGCTACACCTTC.

V usage is TRBV5-5 and J usage is TRBJ2-7, with D possibly TRBD2 on 5 matching bases. V was cut by 1 base and J by 4 bases, with 12 bases left in between. The germline CDR1 and CDR2 sequences are SGHKS and YYEKEE (reference sequence). The CDR3 contains 14 residues. CDR3 nucleotides: TGTGCCAGCAGCTTGTTGTCTGAGGGATACGAGCAGTACTTC. Translating gives CASSLLSEGYEQYF.

The CDR3 DNA reads TGTGCCATCAGTGAGCTCGGAGACAATGAGCAGTTCTTC. Translated: CAISELGDNEQFF. The chain recombines TRBV10-3 with TRBJ2-1; no definite D call. Trimming stripped 2 bases from V and 5 bases from J, with 7 bases between. Germline-derived CDR1 and CDR2 are ENHRY and SYGVKD. The length of the CDR3 is 13 residues.